This record looks at one TCR beta chain sequence and its context. Germline CDR1 and CDR2: SGHVS and FQNEAQ. The CDR3 sequence is 18 residues long. J gave up 1 base and V 5 bases, and 14 bases lay outside the gene matches. These data originate in a study of blood T cell repertoires in COVID-19. The overall study: The United States, Italy and Spain provided the acute and convalescent COVID-19 samples. T cells, B-cell-depleted T cells, or PBMCs provided the cDNA or gDNA that served as material.

Under the authors' procedure: Amplification of reference gene primers provided the estimated nucleated cell counts. Sequenced by immunoSEQ multiplex PCR; TCRdb stores in-frame clones only, minus some. V and J calls and clone size are those listed in that table; D and trimming were worked out from the DNA. The repertoire has about 74,000 clones, around 80% of them found once; the top ten carry roughly 7.4%. The receptor was derived from a human donor in a cohort sampled during active COVID-19. The genes are TRBV7-8 and TRBJ2-5, with 9 positions matching TRBD2. Sequencing was carried out using peripheral blood. The CDR3 DNA reads as TGTGCCAGCAGCCTTAGAGTGGGACTAGCTCATCTCCAAGAGACCCAGTACTTC. Translated: CASSLRVGLAHLQETQYF.